This entry lists 13 T cell receptor beta chains sequenced from one sample in a study of tumor-infiltrating lymphocytes in localized non-small cell lung cancer. TCRdb's copy holds only in-frame clones and misses some; the assay was immunoSEQ multiplex PCR. The table has approximately 12,000 clones, 75% to 85% seen once. Sequencing input: lung tumor tissue. Receptors originate from a human donor with non-small cell lung cancer.

This chain joins TRBV14 and TRBJ1-2; TRBD1 might be the D (5 bases). There are 15 residues in the CDR3. The germline V and J ends were trimmed by 1 base and 2 bases, with 11 bases remaining between them. The germline V gene encodes CDR1 SGHDN and CDR2 FVKESK. This CDR3 reads CASSQVGRENYGYTF. CDR3 nucleotide sequence: TGTGCCAGCAGCCAAGTTGGCAGGGAGAACTATGGCTACACCTTC.

About this clone: The conserved phenylalanine or tryptophan normally closing the CDR3 is absent here, so this likely arose from a read error. This chain joins TRBV19 and TRBJ2-2; D is possibly TRBD2 (5 bases). CDR1 is LNHDA, CDR2 SQIVND, per germline (reference sequence). The CDR3 totals 14 residues. The V gene lost 7 bases and the J gene lost 2 bases, with 11 bases spanning the gap. This CDR3 reads CASTLGVNTGELFL. The CDR3 DNA reads TGTGCCAGTACCCTGGGAGTTAACACCGGGGAGCTGTTTCTT.

This sequence joins TRBV27 and TRBJ2-2; D remains ambiguous. This CDR3 comprises 11 residues. Trimming left V 2 bases short and J 8 bases short, with 3 bases between. CDR1 MNHEY and CDR2 SMNVEV come from the germline V gene (reference sequence). The CDR3 spells CASSLRGELFF. In nucleotides, the CDR3 is TGTGCCAGCAGTTTACGGGGGGAGCTGTTTTTT.

This chain connects TRBV5-1 to TRBJ2-7; 9 positions agree with TRBD2. This CDR3 region has 15 residues. V lost 4 bases, J lost 6 bases, and 11 bases stayed unmatched. The germline CDR1 and CDR2 sequences are SGHRS and YFSETQ. CDR3 nucleotides: TGCGCCAGCAGCCAGGGACTAGCCCCGGGCAGCGAGCAGTACTTC. Translation gives CASSQGLAPGSEQYF. Filled out from reference TRBV5-1 and TRBJ2-7, the complete variable domain reads KAGVTQTPRYLIKTRGQQVTLSCSPISGHRSVSWYQQTPGQGLQFLFEYFSETQRNKGNFPGRFSGRQFSNSRSEMNVSTLELGDSALYLCASSQGLAPGSEQYFGPGTRLTVT.

The genes are TRBV6-4 and TRBJ2-2; D possibly uses TRBD1 or TRBD2 (5 bases each). CDR1 MRHNA and CDR2 SNTAGT come from the germline V gene. This CDR3 contains 14 residues. Trimming left V 8 bases short and J 0 bases short, with 10 bases between. The CDR3 loop reads CASAGTANTGELFF. The CDR3 DNA sequence: TGTGCCAGCGCTGGGACCGCGAACACCGGGGAGCTGTTTTTT.

CDR3 residues: CASKSGTASGGSPLHF. As DNA, the CDR3 is TGTGCCAGCAAATCAGGGACTGCTTCAGGAGGATCACCCCTCCACTTT. This sequence joins TRBV7-2 and TRBJ1-6; tentatively, D is TRBD1 (5 bases). Trimming pared 7 bases from V and 10 bases from J, leaving 23 bases between. The CDR3 runs to 16 residues. Germline CDR1 SGHTA, CDR2 FQGNSA. Supplemented by reference TRBV7-2 and TRBJ1-6, the full variable domain reads GAGVSQSPSNKVTEKGKDVELRCDPISGHTALYWYRQSLGQGLEFLIYFQGNSAPDKSGLPSDRFSAERTGGSVSTLTIQRTQQEDSAVYLCASKSGTASGGSPLHFGNGTRLTVT.

The rearrangement uses TRBV7-1 and TRBJ2-3, with D maybe TRBD1 (5 bases). TRBV7-1 is flagged as an ORF with uncertain function. The CDR3 is made up of 15 amino acids. Trimming removed 4 bases at V and 5 bases at J, with 16 bases between. The DNA for the CDR3 is TGTGCCAGCAGCTTAGTGGGGCCCCTGGGAGATACGCAGTATTTT. Translation gives CASSLVGPLGDTQYF.

The genes are TRBV10-3 and TRBJ2-3; D unclear. The germline gives CDR1 ENHRY, CDR2 SYGVKD. There are 12 residues in the CDR3. V lost 2 bases, J lost 3 bases, and 3 bases lay in between. The CDR3 reads CAISETTDTQYF. In DNA form, the CDR3 reads TGTGCCATCAGTGAGACAACAGATACGCAGTATTTT.

The chain recombines TRBV29-1 with TRBJ1-1; D is undetermined. Germline V lookup: CDR1 SQVTM, CDR2 ANQGSEA. The V end lost 7 bases, the J end lost 0 bases, and 12 bases lay between the germline ends. This CDR3 is 13 amino acids long. The CDR3 spells CSAQQVMNTEAFF. The CDR3 bases are TGCAGCGCCCAACAAGTCATGAACACTGAAGCTTTCTTT.

This clone turned up a few times. The rearrangement joins TRBV10-3 to TRBJ2-2, with 8 bases that match TRBD2. V lost 7 bases to trimming and J lost 6 bases; unmatched junction nucleotides: 10. From germline, CDR1 is ENHRY and CDR2 SYGVKD. The CDR3 loop spans 15 amino acids. CDR3 nucleotide sequence: TGTGCCATCAATTCCGGGACTAGTAACGCCGGGGAGCTGTTTTTT. Encoded protein: CAINSGTSNAGELFF.

The rearrangement links TRBV18 to TRBJ2-7; 10 bases agree with TRBD2. The CDR3 is made up of 17 amino acids. The ends lost 3 bases at V and 4 bases at J; junction bases unmatched: 12. Germline assignment: CDR1 KGHSH and CDR2 LQKENI. CDR3 sequence reads: CASSPPGGLAGAYEQYF. CDR3 coding DNA: TGTGCCAGCTCACCGCCGGGGGGTCTAGCGGGAGCTTACGAGCAGTACTTC.

The chain couples TRBV9 to TRBJ1-2, with 7 bases that match TRBD1. With 0 bases clipped from V and 0 bases from J, the junction kept 2 bases outside the gene matches. CDR3 size: 15 residues. Germline lookup yields CDR1 SGDLS and CDR2 YYNGEE. The CDR3 DNA reads TGTGCCAGCAGCGTAGGGGGACAGTCTAACTATGGCTACACCTTC. Translating gives CASSVGGQSNYGYTF.

The V and J genes are TRBV10-1 and TRBJ2-1; 8 positions match TRBD1. V trimming: 0 bases; J trimming: 10 bases; junction bases outside the gene matches: 14. CDR1 is WNHNN and CDR2 is SYGVQD in the germline V gene (reference sequence). The CDR3 spans 17 residues. The CDR3 here is CASSESTRGQGSGEQFF. Written as DNA, the CDR3 is TGCGCCAGCAGTGAGTCGACTCGCGGACAGGGTTCGGGGGAGCAGTTCTTC.